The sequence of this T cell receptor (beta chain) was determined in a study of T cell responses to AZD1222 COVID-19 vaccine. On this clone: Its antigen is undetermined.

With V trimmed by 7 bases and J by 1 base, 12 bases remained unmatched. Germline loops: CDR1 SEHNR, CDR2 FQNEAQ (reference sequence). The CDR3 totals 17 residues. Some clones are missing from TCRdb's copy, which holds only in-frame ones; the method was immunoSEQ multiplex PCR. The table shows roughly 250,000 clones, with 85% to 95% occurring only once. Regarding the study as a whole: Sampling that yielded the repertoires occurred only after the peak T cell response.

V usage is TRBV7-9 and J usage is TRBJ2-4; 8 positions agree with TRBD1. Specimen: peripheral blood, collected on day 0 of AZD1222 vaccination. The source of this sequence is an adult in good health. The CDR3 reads CASTSGQGWGAKNIQYF. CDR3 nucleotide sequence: TGTGCCAGCACCTCAGGACAGGGTTGGGGGGCCAAAAACATTCAGTACTTC.